Listed here is a single TCR beta chain. The junction and the germline gene differ at one end; a read error may be behind it. The data stem from a study of blood T cells in healthy people across ages. This CDR3 has 17 residues. CDR1 is KGHSH, CDR2 LQKENI, per germline. Primed by a sample-barcoded 5' primer and a J-beta primer mix, a second PCR proceeded for about 7 to 12 cycles. From the 5' RACE reads, TCRdb called clonotypes with MiXCR, one entry per CDR3 protein. The table lists around 850,000 distinct CDR3 sequences, around 36% of them singletons, with 13% in the top ten. This clonotype was obtained from a man younger than 30 in good health. Sequencing was carried out using blood. This chain uses TRBV18 with TRBJ2-5; a possible D gene is TRBD2 (7 bases). The CDR3, as DNA: TGTGCCAGCTCCCCACTTCGGGGGGCCACTTACGGGAATGAGCAGTACTTC. Its translation is CASSPLRGATYGNEQYF.